These T cell receptor beta chains were read from a single sample in a study of cytomegalovirus exposure and HLA in healthy donors. TCRdb's copy holds only in-frame clones and misses some; the assay was immunoSEQ multiplex PCR. The sample has approximately 150,000 clones; over 75% are singletons. The sequenced material came from PBMCs. The receptors stem from a man aged 35 to 55 in good health and CMV-seronegative. CDR3s include the opening cysteine and the closing phenylalanine or tryptophan. A D gene is named only where the DNA matches it firmly. Part of the rows lack a size; the others show once, few, many or a class for expanded clones.

d_call j_call clone_size v_call cdr3_nt cdr3_aa
TRBD1 TRBJ1-1 NA TRBV7-9 TGTGCCAGCAGCGATAACCGACAGGGACAGAACACTGAAGCTTTCTTT CASSDNRQGQNTEAFF
NA TRBJ2-1 NA TRBV6-1 TGTGCCAGCACCGGTATTAGCCGAGACTACAATGAGCAGTTCTTC CASTGISRDYNEQFF
TRBD2 TRBJ2-7 NA TRBV5-4 TGTGCCAGCAGTTCTGGGGGGGGGAGCTCCTACGAGCAGTACTTC CASSSGGGSSYEQYF
NA TRBJ1-1 NA TRBV19 TGTGCCAGTAGTACCCCGACGGGAAGGGCTGAAGCTTTCTTT CASSTPTGRAEAFF
NA TRBJ2-1 NA TRBV6-4 TGTGCCAGCAGTGCGCGACGGGGGGCCCTCTACAATGAGCAGTTCTTC CASSARRGALYNEQFF
TRBD1 TRBJ1-2 few TRBV4-3 TGCGCCAGCAGCCAAGCCGGGACAGGGAGTTATGGCTACACCTTC CASSQAGTGSYGYTF
TRBD1 TRBJ2-5 NA TRBV7-3 TGTGCCAGCAGCCCGGACAGGGGGGAGACCCAGTACTTC CASSPDRGETQYF
NA TRBJ1-5 NA TRBV18 TGTGCCAGCTCACCCAGGGAAGGCCAGCCCCAGCATTTT CASSPREGQPQHF
TRBD1 TRBJ1-2 few TRBV29-1 TGCAGCGCCGACAGGGGTTACTATGGCTACACCTTC CSADRGYYGYTF
TRBD1 TRBJ1-1 NA TRBV19 TGTGCCAGTAATACAGCTAGGGGGCTGGCAACTGAAGCTTTCTTT CASNTARGLATEAFF
NA TRBJ2-1 NA TRBV11-2 TGTGCCAGCAGCTCGGGACTTCTCTACAATGAGCAGTTCTTC CASSSGLLYNEQFF
NA TRBJ2-1 NA TRBV5-4 TGTGCCAGCAGCTTCGGCGGGACTCCCTACAATGAGCAGTTCTTC CASSFGGTPYNEQFF
NA TRBJ1-4 few TRBV2 TGTGCCAGCAGTGAACGTCCCGGGTTGGAGAAGGAAAAACTGTTTTTT CASSERPGLEKEKLFF
TRBD2 TRBJ2-1 NA TRBV6-4 TGTGCCAGCTCGACCTTAGCGGGGGGGCAAAATGAGCAGTTCTTC CASSTLAGGQNEQFF
NA TRBJ1-6 NA TRBV6-5 TGTGCCAGCAGCCCCGGGGAAGGGTACTCACCCCTCCACTTT CASSPGEGYSPLHF
NA TRBJ2-5 NA TRBV14 TGTGCCAGCAGCAGGGGACTTGAAGGGACCCAGTACTTC CASSRGLEGTQYF
NA TRBJ2-7 NA TRBV30 TGTGCCTGGAGGGGCCCAAACTCCTACGAGCAGTACTTC CAWRGPNSYEQYF
TRBD1 TRBJ1-4 few TRBV7-8 TGTGCCAGCAGCTTAGGGCGGACAGGCCGGAGTCCTAATGAAAAACTGTTTTTT CASSLGRTGRSPNEKLFF
TRBD1 TRBJ2-7 NA TRBV28 TGTGCCAGCAGCGGGTCGTCGGGACAGGGGTTCGACGAGCAGTACTTC CASSGSSGQGFDEQYF
NA TRBJ2-5 NA TRBV2 TGTGCCAGCAGTGAACTGGGCAGCACACAAGAGACCCAGTACTTC CASSELGSTQETQYF
NA TRBJ2-4 few TRBV5-1 TGCGCCAGCAGCTTGGTAATGGCAGGGGCACAAAACATTCAGTACTTC CASSLVMAGAQNIQYF
TRBD1 TRBJ2-7 NA TRBV9 TGTGCCAGCAGCACAAGGACAGGGTGGGGCTACGAGCAGTACTTC CASSTRTGWGYEQYF
TRBD1 TRBJ2-5 NA TRBV27 TGTGCCAGCAGTTTCGGCAGGGGGCAGAAGGAGACCCAGTACTTC CASSFGRGQKETQYF
TRBD2 TRBJ2-1 NA TRBV29-1 TGCAGCGTCCAACTACCCCGGGGGGGGTTCTTC CSVQLPRGGFF
TRBD1 TRBJ1-4 once TRBV19 TGTGCCAGTAGTCCTCCGGGGACAGGGGGATTGGGTGAAAAACTGTTTTTT CASSPPGTGGLGEKLFF
NA TRBJ1-1 few TRBV5-6 TGTGCCAGCAGCTTGGCAGGGAACACTGAAGCTTTCTTT CASSLAGNTEAFF
TRBD1 TRBJ1-2 NA TRBV4-2 TGTGCCAGCACCCCAAGAAAAAGCAGGGACAGGGGCGATGGCTACACCTTC CASTPRKSRDRGDGYTF
NA TRBJ2-2 NA TRBV7-3 TGTGCCAGCAGCGTCATGGGGGGTCCGACCCGGGAGCTGTTTTTT CASSVMGGPTRELFF
TRBD2 TRBJ2-3 NA TRBV15 TGTGCCACCAGCAGCCCGGGAGGGAGTACAACGCAGTATTTT CATSSPGGSTTQYF
NA TRBJ1-4 NA TRBV21-1 TGTGCCAGCAGTCGGGGGGCGGGCAATGAAAAACTGTTTTTT CASSRGAGNEKLFF
TRBD2 TRBJ2-7 once TRBV2 TGTGCCAGCAGCCTAAAATTGTCGACTAGCGGGGCCTACGAGCAGTACTTC CASSLKLSTSGAYEQYF
TRBD1 TRBJ1-2 NA TRBV30 TGTGCCTGGAGTGCCTCGGGGACAGTCTATGGCTACACCTTC CAWSASGTVYGYTF
NA TRBJ1-1 NA TRBV30 TGTGCCTGGAGTGGAAGCCTCCAAGCTTTCTTT CAWSGSLQAFF
TRBD1 TRBJ1-1 NA TRBV9 TGTGCCAGCAGCGTAAAAGTAGGTCGAGTAGGGGGCAACACTGAAGCTTTCTTT CASSVKVGRVGGNTEAFF